The rows below give T cell receptor beta chains drawn from one sample of a study of T cells in localized non-small cell lung cancer. Measured with immunoSEQ multiplex PCR; TCRdb has only the in-frame clones, and not every one. This sample has some 10,000 clones; roughly half occur once, and the top ten carry approximately 4.2%. The material sequenced was lymph node tissue, taken before any cancer treatment. These receptors came from a woman aged 40 to 75 with stage II squamous cell lung carcinoma. The CDR3 runs from the conserved cysteine through the conserved F or W. The D gene is left open where the match is weak. Not every row has a clone size; where given, it reads once, few, many or a size class.

DNA: TGTGCCTGGAGAGGGGGGCGGAGCACTGAAGCTTTCTTT
CDR3: CAWRGGRSTEAFF
V: TRBV30
length: 13
size: -
J: TRBJ1-1
D: -

DNA: TGTGCCAGCAGTGGAGGGAGGGGGGCGAGCAATCAGCCCCAGCATTTT
CDR3: CASSGGRGASNQPQHF
V: TRBV6-8
length: 16
size: -
J: TRBJ1-5
D: -

DNA: TGTGCCAGCAGTGACAGGTTTGGCGAGCAGTACTTC
CDR3: CASSDRFGEQYF
V: TRBV6-8
length: 12
size: -
J: TRBJ2-7
D: -

DNA: TGTGCCAGTAGGGAACCAGCAACTAATCAGCCCCAGCATTTT
CDR3: CASREPATNQPQHF
V: TRBV19
length: 14
size: -
J: TRBJ1-5
D: -

DNA: TGCGCCAGCCGTAAAGGACAGGGGACTAACTATGGCTACACCTTC
CDR3: CASRKGQGTNYGYTF
V: TRBV10-2
length: 15
size: -
J: TRBJ1-2
D: TRBD1

DNA: TGCAGCGTAGCAGGGGGAAACACCGGGGAGCTGTTTTTT
CDR3: CSVAGGNTGELFF
V: TRBV29-1
length: 13
size: -
J: TRBJ2-2
D: TRBD1

DNA: TGTGCCACCAGCGCGCAGGGATTTAACACTGAAGCTTTCTTT
CDR3: CATSAQGFNTEAFF
V: TRBV15
length: 14
size: -
J: TRBJ1-1
D: -

DNA: TGTGCCAGCACCAGGGGCGTTCTAGCGGGGGTACATGAGCAGTTCTTC
CDR3: CASTRGVLAGVHEQFF
V: TRBV6-8
length: 16
size: few
J: TRBJ2-1
D: TRBD2

DNA: TGTGCCAGCTCACCGACGACTCTCCAGAACGAGCAGTACTTC
CDR3: CASSPTTLQNEQYF
V: TRBV18
length: 14
size: -
J: TRBJ2-7
D: -

DNA: TGTGCCAGCAGCTTAGAGAATAGCAATCAGCCCCAGCATTTT
CDR3: CASSLENSNQPQHF
V: TRBV11-3
length: 14
size: few
J: TRBJ1-5
D: -

DNA: TGTGCCAGCGTAGGCCACCATGGTGGCGGGGAGCTGTTTTTT
CDR3: CASVGHHGGGELFF
V: TRBV6-8
length: 14
size: -
J: TRBJ2-2
D: -

DNA: TGTGCCAGCAGTTTAGGGGGGCCTAATGAAAAACTGTTTTTT
CDR3: CASSLGGPNEKLFF
V: TRBV28
length: 14
size: few
J: TRBJ1-4
D: -

DNA: TGCGCCAGCAGCTTAGTAGCGGGAATGGGTGACAATGAGCAGTTCTTC
CDR3: CASSLVAGMGDNEQFF
V: TRBV5-1
length: 16
size: -
J: TRBJ2-1
D: TRBD2